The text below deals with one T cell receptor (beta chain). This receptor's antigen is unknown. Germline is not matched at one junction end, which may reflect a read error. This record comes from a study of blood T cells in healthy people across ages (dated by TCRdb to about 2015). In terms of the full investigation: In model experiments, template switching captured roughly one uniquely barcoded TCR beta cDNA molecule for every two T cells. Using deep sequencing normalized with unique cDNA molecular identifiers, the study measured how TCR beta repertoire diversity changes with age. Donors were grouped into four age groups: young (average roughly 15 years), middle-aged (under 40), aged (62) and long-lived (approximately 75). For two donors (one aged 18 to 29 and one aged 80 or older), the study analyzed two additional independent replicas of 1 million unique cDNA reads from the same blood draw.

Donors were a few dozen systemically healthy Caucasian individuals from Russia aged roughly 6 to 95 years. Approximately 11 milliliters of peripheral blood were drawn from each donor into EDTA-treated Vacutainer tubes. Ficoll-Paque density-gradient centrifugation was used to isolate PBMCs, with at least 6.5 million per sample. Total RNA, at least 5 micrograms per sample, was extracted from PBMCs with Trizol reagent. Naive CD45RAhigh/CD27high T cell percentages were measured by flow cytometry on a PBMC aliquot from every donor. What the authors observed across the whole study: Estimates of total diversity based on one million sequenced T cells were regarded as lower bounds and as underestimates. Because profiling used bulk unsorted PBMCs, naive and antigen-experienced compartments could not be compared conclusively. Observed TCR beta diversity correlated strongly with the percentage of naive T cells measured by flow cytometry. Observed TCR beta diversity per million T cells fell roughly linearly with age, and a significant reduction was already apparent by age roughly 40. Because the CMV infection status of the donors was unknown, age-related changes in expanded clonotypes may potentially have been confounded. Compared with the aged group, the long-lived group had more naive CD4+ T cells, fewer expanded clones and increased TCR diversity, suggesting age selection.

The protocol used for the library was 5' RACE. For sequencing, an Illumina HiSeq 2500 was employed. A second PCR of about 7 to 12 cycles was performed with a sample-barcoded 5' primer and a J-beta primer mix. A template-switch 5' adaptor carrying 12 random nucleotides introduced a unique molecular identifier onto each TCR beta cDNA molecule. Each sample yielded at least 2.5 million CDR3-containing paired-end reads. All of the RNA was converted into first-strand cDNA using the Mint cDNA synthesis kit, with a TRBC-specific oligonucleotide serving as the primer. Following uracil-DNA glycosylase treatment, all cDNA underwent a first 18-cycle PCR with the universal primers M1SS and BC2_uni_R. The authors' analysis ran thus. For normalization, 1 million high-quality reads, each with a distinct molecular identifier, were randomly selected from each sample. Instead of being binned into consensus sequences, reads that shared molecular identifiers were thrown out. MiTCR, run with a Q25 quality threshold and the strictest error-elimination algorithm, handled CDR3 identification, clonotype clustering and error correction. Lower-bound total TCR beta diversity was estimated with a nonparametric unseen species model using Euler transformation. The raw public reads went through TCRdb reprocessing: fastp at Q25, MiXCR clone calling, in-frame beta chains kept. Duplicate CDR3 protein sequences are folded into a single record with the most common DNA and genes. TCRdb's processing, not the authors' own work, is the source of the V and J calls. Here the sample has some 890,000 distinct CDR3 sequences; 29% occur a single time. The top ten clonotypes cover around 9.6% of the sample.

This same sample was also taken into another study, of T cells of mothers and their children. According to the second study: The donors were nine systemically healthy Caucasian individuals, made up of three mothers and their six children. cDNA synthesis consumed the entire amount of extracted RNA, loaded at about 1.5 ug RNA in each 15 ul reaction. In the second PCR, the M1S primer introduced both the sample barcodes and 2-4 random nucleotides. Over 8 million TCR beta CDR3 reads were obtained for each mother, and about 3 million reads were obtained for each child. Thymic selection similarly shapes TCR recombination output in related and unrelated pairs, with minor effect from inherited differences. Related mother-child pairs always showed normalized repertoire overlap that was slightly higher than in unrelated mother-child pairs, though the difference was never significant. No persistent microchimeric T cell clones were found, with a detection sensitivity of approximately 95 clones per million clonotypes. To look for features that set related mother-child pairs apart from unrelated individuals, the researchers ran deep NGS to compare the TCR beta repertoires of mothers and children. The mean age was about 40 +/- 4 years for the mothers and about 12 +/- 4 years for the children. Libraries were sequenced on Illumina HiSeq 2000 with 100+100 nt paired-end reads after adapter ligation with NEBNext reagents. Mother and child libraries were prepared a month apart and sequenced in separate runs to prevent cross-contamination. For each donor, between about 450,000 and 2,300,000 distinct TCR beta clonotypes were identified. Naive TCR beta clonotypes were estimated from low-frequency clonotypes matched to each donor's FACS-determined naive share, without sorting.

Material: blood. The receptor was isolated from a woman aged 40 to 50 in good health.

The CDR3 protein is CVSGWDPSDEQYF. The bases read TGTGTCAGCGGCTGGGACCCCTCAGACGAGCAGTACTTC. The chain is assembled from TRBV6-6 and TRBJ2-7, with the D gene possibly TRBD1 or TRBD2, each one fitting 5 bases. The CDR3 contains 13 residues, cysteine and phenylalanine counted. Only the CDR3 part of the read is kept: 39 bases, read in frame from the first base. CDR1 MNHNY and CDR2 SVGAGI are derived from the germline V gene (reference sequence).